This TCR beta chain originates from a study of human versus mouse CDR3 diversity and MHC coevolution. Study-wide points: iCHAO1 estimated the human TCR beta repertoire at about 1.6 million clonotypes. A handful of MHC II alleles selected the human T cells. Clonal inequality was lowest in most of the three human donors.

Regarding this clone: Antigen: not known.

Assay: immunoSEQ multiplex PCR; the TCRdb copy retains only in-frame clones and omits some. The table lists 50,000 to 65,000 clones, about 93% of them singletons. The CDR3 runs to 12 residues. Trimming removed 4 bases from V and 3 bases from J; junction bases left unmatched: 3. Germline V gene sequence: CDR1 GTSNPN, CDR2 SVGIG (reference sequence). The TCR comes from a person in their sixties or seventies in good health. The sequencing sample was made of naive CD4+ T cells from blood. Subset described: CD45RO-negative CD62L-positive naive CD4 T cells. The V gene is TRBV30, the J gene TRBJ2-7, with 7 bases lining up with TRBD1. The CDR3 DNA reads TGTGCCTGGAACAGGGGCCTCTACGAGCAGTACTTC. As protein: CAWNRGLYEQYF.